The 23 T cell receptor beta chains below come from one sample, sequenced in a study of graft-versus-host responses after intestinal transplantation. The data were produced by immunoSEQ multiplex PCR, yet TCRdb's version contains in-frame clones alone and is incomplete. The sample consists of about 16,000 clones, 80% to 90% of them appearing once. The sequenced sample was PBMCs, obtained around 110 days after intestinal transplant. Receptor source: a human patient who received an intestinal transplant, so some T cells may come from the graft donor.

The CDR3 DNA is TGTGCCAGCAGTTACTCGAGGGGAGGGGGGTACAATGAGCAGTTCTTC. This encodes CASSYSRGGGYNEQFF. This chain links TRBV6-5 with TRBJ2-1; D is possibly TRBD2 (7 bases). Trimming removed 0 bases from V and 4 bases from J, with 13 bases in between. The CDR3 extends over 16 amino acids. Germline-derived CDR1 and CDR2 are MNHEY and SVGAGI.

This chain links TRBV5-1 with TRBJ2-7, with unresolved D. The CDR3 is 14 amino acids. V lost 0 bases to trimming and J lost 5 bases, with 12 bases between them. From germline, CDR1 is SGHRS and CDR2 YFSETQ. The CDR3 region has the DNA TGCGCCAGCAGCTTGGAGGCTGGTAAAAACGAGCAGTACTTC. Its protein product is CASSLEAGKNEQYF. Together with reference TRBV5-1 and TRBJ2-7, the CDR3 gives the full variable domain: KAGVTQTPRYLIKTRGQQVTLSCSPISGHRSVSWYQQTPGQGLQFLFEYFSETQRNKGNFPGRFSGRQFSNSRSEMNVSTLELGDSALYLCASSLEAGKNEQYFGPGTRLTVT.

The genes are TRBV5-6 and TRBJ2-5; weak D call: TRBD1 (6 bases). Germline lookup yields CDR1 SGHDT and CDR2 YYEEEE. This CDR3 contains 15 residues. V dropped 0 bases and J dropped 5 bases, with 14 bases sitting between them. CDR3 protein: CASSLGQAEEETQYF. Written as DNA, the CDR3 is TGTGCCAGCAGCTTGGGACAGGCGGAGGAGGAGACCCAGTACTTC.

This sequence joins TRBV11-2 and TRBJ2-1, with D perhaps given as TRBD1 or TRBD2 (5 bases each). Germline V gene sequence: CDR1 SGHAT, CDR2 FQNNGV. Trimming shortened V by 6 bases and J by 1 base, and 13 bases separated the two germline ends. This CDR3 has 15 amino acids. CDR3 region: CASSSGTDSYNEQFF. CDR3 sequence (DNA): TGTGCCAGCAGTTCCGGGACCGATTCCTACAATGAGCAGTTCTTC.

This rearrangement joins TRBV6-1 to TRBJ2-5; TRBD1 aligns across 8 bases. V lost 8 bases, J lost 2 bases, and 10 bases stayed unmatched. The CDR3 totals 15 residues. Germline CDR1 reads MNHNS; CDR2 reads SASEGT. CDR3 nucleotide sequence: TGTGCCAGCGGGCCTTCCGGGACAGGTCAAGAGACCCAGTACTTC. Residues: CASGPSGTGQETQYF.

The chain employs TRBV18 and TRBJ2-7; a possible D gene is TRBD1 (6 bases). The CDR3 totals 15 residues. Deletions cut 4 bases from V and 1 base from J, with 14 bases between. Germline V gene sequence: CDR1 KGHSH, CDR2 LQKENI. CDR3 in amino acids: CASSLNRDNSYEQYF. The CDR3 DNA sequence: TGTGCCAGCTCACTAAACCGGGACAATTCCTACGAGCAGTACTTC.

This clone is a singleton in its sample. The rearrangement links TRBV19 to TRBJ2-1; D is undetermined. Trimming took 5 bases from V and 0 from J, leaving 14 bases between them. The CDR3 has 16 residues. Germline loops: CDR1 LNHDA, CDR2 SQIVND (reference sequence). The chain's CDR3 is CASSSNRGNSYNEQFF. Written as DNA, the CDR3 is TGTGCCAGTAGTTCAAATCGAGGAAACTCCTACAATGAGCAGTTCTTC. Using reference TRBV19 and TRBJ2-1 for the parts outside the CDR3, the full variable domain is DGGITQSPKYLFRKEGQNVTLSCEQNLNHDAMYWYRQDPGQGLRLIYYSQIVNDFQKGDIAEGYSVSREKKESFPLTVTSAQKNPTAFYLCASSSNRGNSYNEQFFGPGTRLTVL.

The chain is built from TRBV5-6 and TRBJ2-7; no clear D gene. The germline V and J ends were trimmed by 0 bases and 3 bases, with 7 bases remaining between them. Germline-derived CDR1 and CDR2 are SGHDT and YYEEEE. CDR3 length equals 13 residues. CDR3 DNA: TGTGCCAGCAGCTTGGACGGATACTACGAGCAGTACTTC. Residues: CASSLDGYYEQYF.

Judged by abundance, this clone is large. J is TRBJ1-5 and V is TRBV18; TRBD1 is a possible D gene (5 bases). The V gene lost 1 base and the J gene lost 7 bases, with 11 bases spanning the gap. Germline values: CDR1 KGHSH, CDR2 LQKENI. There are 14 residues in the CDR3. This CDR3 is CASSPRHWGQPQHF. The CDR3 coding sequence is TGTGCCAGCTCACCACGTCATTGGGGCCAGCCCCAGCATTTT. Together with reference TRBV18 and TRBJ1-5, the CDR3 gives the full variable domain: NAGVMQNPRHLVRRRGQEARLRCSPMKGHSHVYWYRQLPEEGLKFMVYLQKENIIDESGMPKERFSAEFPKEGPSILRIQQVVRGDSAAYFCASSPRHWGQPQHFGDGTRLSIL.

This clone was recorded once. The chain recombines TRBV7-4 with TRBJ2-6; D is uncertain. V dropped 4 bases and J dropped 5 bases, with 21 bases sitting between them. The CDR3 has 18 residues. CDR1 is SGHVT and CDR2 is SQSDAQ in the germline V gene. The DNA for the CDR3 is TGTGCCAGCAGCTCGCGGCGCAGCTCACAAAGTCGGGCCAACGTCCTGACTTTC. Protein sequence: CASSSRRSSQSRANVLTF.

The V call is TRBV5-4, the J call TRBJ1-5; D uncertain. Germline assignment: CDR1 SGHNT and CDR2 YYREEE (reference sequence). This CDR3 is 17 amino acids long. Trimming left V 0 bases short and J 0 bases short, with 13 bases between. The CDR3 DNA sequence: TGTGCCAGCAGCTTGGGACCGCGAGACAATAGCAATCAGCCCCAGCATTTT. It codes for CASSLGPRDNSNQPQHF.

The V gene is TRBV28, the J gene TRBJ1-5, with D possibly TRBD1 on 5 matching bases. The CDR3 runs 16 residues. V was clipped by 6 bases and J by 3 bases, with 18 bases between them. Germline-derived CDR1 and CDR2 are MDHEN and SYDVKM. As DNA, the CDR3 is TGTGCCAGCAGATCTTACCGGGACGGGTCCAATCAGCCCCAGCATTTT. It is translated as CASRSYRDGSNQPQHF.

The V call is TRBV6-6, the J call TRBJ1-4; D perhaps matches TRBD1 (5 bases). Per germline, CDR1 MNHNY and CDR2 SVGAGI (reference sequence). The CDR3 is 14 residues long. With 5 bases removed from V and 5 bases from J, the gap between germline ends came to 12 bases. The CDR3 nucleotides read TGTGCCAGCAGTACCGCGGACACAAATGAAAAACTGTTTTTT. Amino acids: CASSTADTNEKLFF.

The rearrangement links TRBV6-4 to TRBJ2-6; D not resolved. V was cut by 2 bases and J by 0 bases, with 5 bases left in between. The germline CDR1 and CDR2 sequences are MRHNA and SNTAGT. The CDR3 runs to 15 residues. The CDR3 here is CASSDSLSGANVLTF. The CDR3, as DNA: TGTGCCAGCAGTGACAGTCTCTCTGGGGCCAACGTCCTGACTTTC.

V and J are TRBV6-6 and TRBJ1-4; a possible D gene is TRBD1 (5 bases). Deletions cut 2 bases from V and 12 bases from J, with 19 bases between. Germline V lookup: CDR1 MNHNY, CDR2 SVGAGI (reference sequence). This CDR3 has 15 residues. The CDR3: CASSYSTGGAEELFF. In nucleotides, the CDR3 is TGTGCCAGCAGTTACAGTACAGGTGGCGCGGAGGAACTGTTTTTT.

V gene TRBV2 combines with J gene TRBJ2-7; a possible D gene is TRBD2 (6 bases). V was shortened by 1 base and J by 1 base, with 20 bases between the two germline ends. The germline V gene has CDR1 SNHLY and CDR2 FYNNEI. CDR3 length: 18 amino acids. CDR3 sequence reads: CASSEGLVWGGRSYEQYF. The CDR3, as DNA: TGTGCCAGCAGTGAAGGCTTGGTTTGGGGAGGTCGGTCCTACGAGCAGTACTTC.

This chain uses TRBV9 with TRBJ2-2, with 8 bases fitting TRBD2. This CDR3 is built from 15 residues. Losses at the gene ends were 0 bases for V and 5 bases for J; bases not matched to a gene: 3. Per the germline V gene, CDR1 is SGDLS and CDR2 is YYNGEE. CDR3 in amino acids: CASSVVAGSTGELFF. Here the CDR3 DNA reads TGTGCCAGCAGCGTAGTAGCGGGATCAACCGGGGAGCTGTTTTTT.

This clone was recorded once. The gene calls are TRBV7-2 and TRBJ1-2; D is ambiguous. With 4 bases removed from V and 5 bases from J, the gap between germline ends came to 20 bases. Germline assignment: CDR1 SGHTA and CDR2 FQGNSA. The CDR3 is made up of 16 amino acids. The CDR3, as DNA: TGTGCCAGCAGCTCGCCTATCATCAGCATTATGTATGGCTACACCTTC. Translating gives CASSSPIISIMYGYTF.

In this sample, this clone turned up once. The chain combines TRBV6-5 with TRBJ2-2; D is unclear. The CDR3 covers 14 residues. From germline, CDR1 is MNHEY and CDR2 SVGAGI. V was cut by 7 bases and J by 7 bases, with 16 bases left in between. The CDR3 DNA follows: TGTGCCAGCACCTACTCAGGCTTCAACGGGGAGCTGTTTTTT. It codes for CASTYSGFNGELFF.

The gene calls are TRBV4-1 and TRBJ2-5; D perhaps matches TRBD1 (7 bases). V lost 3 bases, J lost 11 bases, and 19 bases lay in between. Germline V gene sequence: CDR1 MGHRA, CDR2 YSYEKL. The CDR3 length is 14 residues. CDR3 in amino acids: CASSHSRGAYEQYF. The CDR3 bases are TGCGCCAGCAGCCATAGCAGGGGGGCCTACGAACAGTACTTC.

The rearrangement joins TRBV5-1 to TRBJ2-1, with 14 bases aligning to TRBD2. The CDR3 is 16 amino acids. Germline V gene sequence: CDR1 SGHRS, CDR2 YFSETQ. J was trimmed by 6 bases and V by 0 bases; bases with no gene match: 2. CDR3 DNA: TGCGCCAGCAGCTTGGTCGGGACTAGCGGGAGCAATGAGCAGTTCTTC. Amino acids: CASSLVGTSGSNEQFF.

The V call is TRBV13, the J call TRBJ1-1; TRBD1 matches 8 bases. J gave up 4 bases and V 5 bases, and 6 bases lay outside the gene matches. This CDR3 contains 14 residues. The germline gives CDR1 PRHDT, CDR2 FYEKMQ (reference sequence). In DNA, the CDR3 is TGTGCCAGCAGCCAGGGACAGGAACTCACTGAAGCTTTCTTT. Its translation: CASSQGQELTEAFF.

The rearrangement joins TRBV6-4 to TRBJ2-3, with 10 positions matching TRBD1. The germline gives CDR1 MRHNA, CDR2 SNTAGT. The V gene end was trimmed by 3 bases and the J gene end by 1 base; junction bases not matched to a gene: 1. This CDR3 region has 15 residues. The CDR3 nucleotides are TGTGCCAGCAGTGAGGGGACAGGGGGCACAGATACGCAGTATTTT. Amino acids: CASSEGTGGTDTQYF.